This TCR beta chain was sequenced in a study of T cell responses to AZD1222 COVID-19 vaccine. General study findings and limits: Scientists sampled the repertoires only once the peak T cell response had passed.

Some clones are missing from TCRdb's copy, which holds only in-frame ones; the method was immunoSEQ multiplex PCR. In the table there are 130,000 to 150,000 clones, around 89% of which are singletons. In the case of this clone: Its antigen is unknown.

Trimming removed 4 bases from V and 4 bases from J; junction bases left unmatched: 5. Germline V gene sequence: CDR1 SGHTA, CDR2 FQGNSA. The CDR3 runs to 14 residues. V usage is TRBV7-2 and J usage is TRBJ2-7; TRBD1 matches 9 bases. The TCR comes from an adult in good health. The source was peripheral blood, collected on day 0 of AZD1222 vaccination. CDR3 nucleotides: TGTGCCAGCAGCTCTTGGACAGGGGCGTACGAGCAGTACTTC. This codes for CASSSWTGAYEQYF.